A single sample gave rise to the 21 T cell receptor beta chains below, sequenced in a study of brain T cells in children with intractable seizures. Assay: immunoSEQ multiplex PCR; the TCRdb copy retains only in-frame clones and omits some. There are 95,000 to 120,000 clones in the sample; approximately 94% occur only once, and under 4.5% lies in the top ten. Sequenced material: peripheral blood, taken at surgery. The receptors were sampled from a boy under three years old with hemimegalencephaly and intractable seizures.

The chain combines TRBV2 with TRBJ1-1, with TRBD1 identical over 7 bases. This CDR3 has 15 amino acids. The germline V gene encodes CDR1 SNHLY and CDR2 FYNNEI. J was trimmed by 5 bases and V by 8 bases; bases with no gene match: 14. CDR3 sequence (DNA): TGTGCCAGCGGCGACAGGGTCCCTTTGGGGACTGAAGCTTTCTTT. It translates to CASGDRVPLGTEAFF.

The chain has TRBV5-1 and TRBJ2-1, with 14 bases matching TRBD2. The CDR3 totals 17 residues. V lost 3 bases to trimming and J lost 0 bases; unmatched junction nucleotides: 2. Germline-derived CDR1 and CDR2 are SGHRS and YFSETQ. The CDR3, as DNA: TGCGCCAGCAGCTGGACTAGCGGGAGGAGCTCCTACAATGAGCAGTTCTTC. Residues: CASSWTSGRSSYNEQFF.

This CDR3 reads CATRSDRDGSGELFF. The CDR3 DNA sequence: TGTGCCACCAGATCGGACAGGGATGGGTCCGGGGAGCTGTTTTTT. This rearrangement joins TRBV24-1 to TRBJ2-2, with 8 positions matching TRBD1. After removal of 7 bases from V and 6 bases from J, the junction contained 9 bases not matched to a gene. The CDR3 has 15 residues. Germline V CDR1 and CDR2: KGHDR, SFDVKD.

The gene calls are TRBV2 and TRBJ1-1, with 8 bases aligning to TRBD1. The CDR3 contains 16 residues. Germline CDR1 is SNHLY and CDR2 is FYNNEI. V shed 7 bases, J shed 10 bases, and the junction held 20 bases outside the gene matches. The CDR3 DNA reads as TGTGCCAGCACCGGAGCGGAAGGACAGGGAGTACTGAGAGCTTTCTTT. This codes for CASTGAEGQGVLRAFF. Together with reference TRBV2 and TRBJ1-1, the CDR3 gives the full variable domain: EPEVTQTPSHQVTQMGQEVILRCVPISNHLYFYWYRQILGQKVEFLVSFYNNEISEKSEIFDDQFSVERPDGSNFTLKIRSTKLEDSAMYFCASTGAEGQGVLRAFFGQGTRLTVV.

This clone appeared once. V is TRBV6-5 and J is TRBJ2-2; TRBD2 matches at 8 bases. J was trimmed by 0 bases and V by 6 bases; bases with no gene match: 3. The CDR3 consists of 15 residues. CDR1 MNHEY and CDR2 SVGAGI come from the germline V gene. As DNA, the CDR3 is TGTGCCAGCAGCCGACTAGCGACGAACACCGGGGAGCTGTTTTTT. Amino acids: CASSRLATNTGELFF.

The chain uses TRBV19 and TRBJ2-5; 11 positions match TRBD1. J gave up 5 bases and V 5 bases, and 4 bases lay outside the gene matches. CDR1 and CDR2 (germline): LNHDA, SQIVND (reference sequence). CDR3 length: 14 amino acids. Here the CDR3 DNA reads TGTGCCAGTAGTTCGGACAGGGGGCAGGAGACCCAGTACTTC. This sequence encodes CASSSDRGQETQYF.

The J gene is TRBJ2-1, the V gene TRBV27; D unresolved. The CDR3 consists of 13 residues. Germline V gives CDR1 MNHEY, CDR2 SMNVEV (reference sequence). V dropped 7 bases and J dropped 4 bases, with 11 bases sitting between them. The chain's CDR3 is CASTHVGYNEQFF. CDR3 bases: TGTGCCAGCACCCATGTGGGGTACAATGAGCAGTTCTTC.

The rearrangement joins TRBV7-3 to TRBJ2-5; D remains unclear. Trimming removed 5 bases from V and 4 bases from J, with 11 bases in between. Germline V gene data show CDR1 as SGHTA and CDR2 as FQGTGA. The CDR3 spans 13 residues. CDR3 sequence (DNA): TGTGCCAGCAGCCGCTTTCCCCTAGAGACCCAGTACTTC. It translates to CASSRFPLETQYF.

The CDR3 nucleotides are TGTGCCAGCAGCCAATCGACAGGGGACCTACCAAGCTATGGCTACACCTTC. As protein: CASSQSTGDLPSYGYTF. This sequence joins TRBV16 and TRBJ1-2, with 8 bases that match TRBD1. The CDR3 contains 17 residues. Germline loops: CDR1 KGHSY, CDR2 FQNENV. Trimming removed 0 bases from V and 4 bases from J; junction bases left unmatched: 10.

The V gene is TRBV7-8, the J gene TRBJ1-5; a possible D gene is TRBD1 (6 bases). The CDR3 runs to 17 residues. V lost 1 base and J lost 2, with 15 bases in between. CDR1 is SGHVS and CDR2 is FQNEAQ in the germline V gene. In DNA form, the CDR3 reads TGTGCCAGCAGCTTAGGAGTCGGGGGGCGAGGCAATCAGCCCCAGCATTTT. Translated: CASSLGVGGRGNQPQHF.

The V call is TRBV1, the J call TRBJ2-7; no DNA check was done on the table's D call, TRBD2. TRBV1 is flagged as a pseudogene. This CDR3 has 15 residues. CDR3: CTSSRTSGRAYEQYF. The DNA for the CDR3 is TGCACCAGCAGCCGGACTAGCGGGAGGGCCTACGAGCAGTACTTC.

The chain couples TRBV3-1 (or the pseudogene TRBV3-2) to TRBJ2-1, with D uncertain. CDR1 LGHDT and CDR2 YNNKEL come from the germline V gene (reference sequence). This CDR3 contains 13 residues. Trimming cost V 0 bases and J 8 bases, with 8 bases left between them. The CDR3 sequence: CASSQDAVDEQFF. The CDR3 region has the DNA TGTGCCAGCAGCCAAGACGCGGTAGATGAGCAGTTCTTC.

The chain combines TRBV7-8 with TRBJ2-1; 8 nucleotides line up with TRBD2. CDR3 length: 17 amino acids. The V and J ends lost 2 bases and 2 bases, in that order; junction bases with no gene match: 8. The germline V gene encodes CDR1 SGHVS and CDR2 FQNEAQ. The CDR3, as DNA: TGTGCCAGCAGCTTATGGAGCGGGAGTCCCACCTACAATGAGCAGTTCTTC. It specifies CASSLWSGSPTYNEQFF.

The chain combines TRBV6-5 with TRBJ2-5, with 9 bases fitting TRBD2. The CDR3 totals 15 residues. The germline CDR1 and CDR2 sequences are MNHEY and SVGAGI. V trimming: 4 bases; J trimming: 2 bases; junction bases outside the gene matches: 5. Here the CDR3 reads CASSFTSGPQETQYF. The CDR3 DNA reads TGTGCCAGCAGTTTTACTAGCGGGCCACAAGAGACCCAGTACTTC.

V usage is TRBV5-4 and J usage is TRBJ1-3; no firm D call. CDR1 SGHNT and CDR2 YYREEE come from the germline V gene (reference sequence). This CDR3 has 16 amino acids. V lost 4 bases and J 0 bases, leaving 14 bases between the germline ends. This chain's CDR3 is CASSPGVVSSGNTIYF. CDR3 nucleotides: TGTGCCAGCAGCCCTGGGGTGGTCAGCTCTGGAAACACCATATATTTT.

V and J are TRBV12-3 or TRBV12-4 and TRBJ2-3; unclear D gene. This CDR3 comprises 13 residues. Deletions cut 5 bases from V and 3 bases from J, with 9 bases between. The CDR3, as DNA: TGTGCCAGCAGTCACCTCCTAACAGATACGCAGTATTTT. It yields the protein CASSHLLTDTQYF.

The DNA for the CDR3 is TGTGCCAGCAGTTTACAGAACACTGAAGCTTTCTTT. Protein: CASSLQNTEAFF. The chain couples TRBV12-3 or TRBV12-4 to TRBJ1-1; D uncertain. The ends were cut back, 2 bases at V and 1 base at J, with 2 bases in the middle. The CDR3 contains 12 residues.

The chain's CDR3 is CASSFGSGNTIYF. The CDR3 region has the DNA TGCGCCAGCAGCTTTGGCTCTGGAAACACCATATATTTT. The chain carries TRBV5-1 and TRBJ1-3, with D uncertain. V lost 2 bases and J lost 0, with 3 bases in between. From germline, CDR1 is SGHRS and CDR2 YFSETQ. The CDR3 consists of 13 residues.

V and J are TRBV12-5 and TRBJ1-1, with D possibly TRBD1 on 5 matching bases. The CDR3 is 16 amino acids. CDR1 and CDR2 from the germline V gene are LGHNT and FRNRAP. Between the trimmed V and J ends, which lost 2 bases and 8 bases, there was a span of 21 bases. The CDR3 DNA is TGTGCTAGTGGTTTGCCTTCCCGGGACCGCACGCCGGAAGCTTTCTTT. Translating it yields CASGLPSRDRTPEAFF.

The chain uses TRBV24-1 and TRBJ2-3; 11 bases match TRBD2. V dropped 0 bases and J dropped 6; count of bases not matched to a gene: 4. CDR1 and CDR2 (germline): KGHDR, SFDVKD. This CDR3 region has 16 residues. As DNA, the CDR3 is TGTGCCACCAGTGATTTGAGACTAGCGGGATCGGATACGCAGTATTTT. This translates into CATSDLRLAGSDTQYF.

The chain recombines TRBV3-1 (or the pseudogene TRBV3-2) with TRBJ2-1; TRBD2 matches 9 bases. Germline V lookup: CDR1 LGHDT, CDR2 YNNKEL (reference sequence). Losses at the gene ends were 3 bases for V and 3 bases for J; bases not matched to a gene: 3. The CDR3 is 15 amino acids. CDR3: CASSQREGVYNEQFF. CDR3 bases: TGTGCCAGCAGCCAGCGGGAGGGAGTCTACAATGAGCAGTTCTTC.